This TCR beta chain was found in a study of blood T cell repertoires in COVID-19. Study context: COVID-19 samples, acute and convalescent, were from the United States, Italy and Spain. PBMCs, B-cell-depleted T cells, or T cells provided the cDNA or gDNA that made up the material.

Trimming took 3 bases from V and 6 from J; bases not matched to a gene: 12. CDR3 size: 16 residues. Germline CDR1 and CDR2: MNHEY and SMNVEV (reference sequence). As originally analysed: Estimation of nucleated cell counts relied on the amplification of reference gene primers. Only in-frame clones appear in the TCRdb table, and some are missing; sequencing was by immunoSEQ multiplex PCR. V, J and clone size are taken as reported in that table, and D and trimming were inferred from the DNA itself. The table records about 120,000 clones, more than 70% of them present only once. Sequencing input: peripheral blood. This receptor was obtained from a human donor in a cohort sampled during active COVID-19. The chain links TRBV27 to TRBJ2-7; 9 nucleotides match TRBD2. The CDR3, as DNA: TGTGCCAGCAGTTTCGGATTTGCGGGAGGGCTGCGCGAGCAGTACTTC. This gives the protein CASSFGFAGGLREQYF.